This TCR beta chain was profiled in a study of T cell clusters in autoimmune cytopenias. TRB rearrangements were amplified by touch-down multiplex PCR with mixed TRB-A/B primers. Reanalyzing the multiplex PCR reads, TCRdb keeps one entry per CDR3 protein, without DNA. In total, the table holds about 6,000 distinct CDR3 sequences. Each sample's input was around 250 ng genomic DNA, approximately 37,500 genome equivalents. This clonotype shows up as medium-sized by frequency. The CDR3 has 14 residues. Germline CDR1 reads LNHDA; CDR2 reads SQIVND (reference sequence). The data also belong to a second study, concerning T cell repertoires in aging, cancer and after chemotherapy. That paper states: Across the chemotherapy interval, each cancer cohort showed higher median generation probability, suggesting thymic rebound.

What was sequenced was peripheral blood. This sequence joins TRBV19 and TRBJ1-1; TCRdb names TRBD1, which stays unverified in the absence of DNA. This TCR derives from a human donor in good health. This chain's CDR3 is CASRSGRSNTEAFF. The full variable domain, in which reference TRBV19 and TRBJ1-1 provide the parts outside the CDR3, is DGGITQSPKYLFRKEGQNVTLSCEQNLNHDAMYWYRQDPGQGLRLIYYSQIVNDFQKGDIAEGYSVSREKKESFPLTVTSAQKNPTAFYLCASRSGRSNTEAFFGQGTRLTVV.